This T cell receptor (beta chain) derives from a study of blood T cell repertoires in COVID-19. TCRdb keeps only in-frame clones here, not all; method: immunoSEQ multiplex PCR. In the table there are approximately 160,000 clones, roughly 93% of which are singletons. The V gene lost 0 bases and the J gene lost 4 bases, with 6 bases spanning the gap. Germline CDR1 and CDR2: MNHEY and SMNVEV (reference sequence). The CDR3 has 13 amino acids. With respect to this clone: The same CDR3 is also encoded by other DNA sequences in this sample.

V is TRBV27 and J is TRBJ1-2; D perhaps matches TRBD1 (5 bases). The sequencing input was peripheral blood. The receptor's source is a woman aged 60-75 years with COVID-19, enrolled during active disease. As DNA, the CDR3 is TGTGCCAGCAGTTTATCGGGGGGCTATGGCTACACCTTC. Translating it yields CASSLSGGYGYTF.